The text below deals with one T cell receptor beta chain. Its antigen is not identified. The missing CDR3 end, 3 residues past where the read stops, is filled in from the germline J gene. Assay: immunoSEQ multiplex PCR; the TCRdb copy retains only in-frame clones and omits some. This sample carries over 15,000 clones and no singletons, and roughly 14% goes to the top ten. The length of the CDR3 is 20 residues. V was pared by 3 bases and J by 8 bases, with 26 bases of the junction left unmatched. This sample is drawn from a study of T cell clonality in common variable immunodeficiency. Study outcomes and limitations: Common variable immunodeficiency TCR beta sequences reportedly had fewer deletions and N-nucleotide insertions.

The source is a human donor with common variable immunodeficiency. This chain uses TRBV7-1 with TRBJ2-3, with 7 bases fitting TRBD1. TRBV7-1 is recorded as an ORF, its role being uncertain. The sequenced sample consisted of peripheral blood mononuclear cells. The CDR3 loop is CASSSPQVPVTGPHRGTQYF. The part of the CDR3 DNA that was read is TGTGCCAGCAGCTCCCCGCAAGTACCTGTGACCGGTCCGCACAGGGGTACG.